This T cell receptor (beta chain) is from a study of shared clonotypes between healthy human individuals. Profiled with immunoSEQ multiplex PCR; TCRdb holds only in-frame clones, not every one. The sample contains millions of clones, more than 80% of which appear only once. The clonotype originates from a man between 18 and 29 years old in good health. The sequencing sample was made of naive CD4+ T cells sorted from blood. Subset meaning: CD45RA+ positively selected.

CDR3 loop: CASSLELTINQPQHF. Here the CDR3 DNA reads TGTGCCAGCAGCTTGGAGCTCACAATCAATCAGCCCCAGCATTTT. The V call is TRBV5-5, the J call TRBJ1-5, with D unclear. CDR3 length: 15 amino acids. Germline loops: CDR1 SGHKS, CDR2 YYEKEE (reference sequence). V was trimmed by 0 bases and J by 3 bases, leaving 10 bases between them.